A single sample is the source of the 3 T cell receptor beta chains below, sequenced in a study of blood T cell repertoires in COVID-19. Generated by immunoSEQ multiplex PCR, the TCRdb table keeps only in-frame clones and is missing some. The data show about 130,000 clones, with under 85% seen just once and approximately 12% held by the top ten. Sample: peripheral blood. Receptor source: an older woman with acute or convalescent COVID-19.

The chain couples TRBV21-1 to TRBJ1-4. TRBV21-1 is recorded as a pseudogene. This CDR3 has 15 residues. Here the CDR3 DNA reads TGTGCCAGCAGCCCAGAGGGCAACAAGGAGGAAAAACTGTTTTTT. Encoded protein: CASSPEGNKEEKLFF.

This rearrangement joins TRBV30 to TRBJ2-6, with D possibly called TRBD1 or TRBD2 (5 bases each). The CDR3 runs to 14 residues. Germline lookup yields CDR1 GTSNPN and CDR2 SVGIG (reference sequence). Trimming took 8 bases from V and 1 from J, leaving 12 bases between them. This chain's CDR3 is CAGDAESGANVLTF. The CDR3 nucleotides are TGTGCCGGGGACGCGGAGTCTGGGGCCAACGTCCTGACTTTC.

The CDR3 nucleotides are TGTGCCAGCAGCCCTAGCCCCGACAGAGGGGGCTATGGCTACACCTTC. Translated: CASSPSPDRGGYGYTF. The chain combines TRBV7-8 with TRBJ1-2; TRBD1 is a possible D gene (6 bases). Trimming took off 5 bases at V and 4 bases at J, with 20 bases between the two ends. This CDR3 comprises 16 residues. Germline V gene data show CDR1 as SGHVS and CDR2 as FQNEAQ.